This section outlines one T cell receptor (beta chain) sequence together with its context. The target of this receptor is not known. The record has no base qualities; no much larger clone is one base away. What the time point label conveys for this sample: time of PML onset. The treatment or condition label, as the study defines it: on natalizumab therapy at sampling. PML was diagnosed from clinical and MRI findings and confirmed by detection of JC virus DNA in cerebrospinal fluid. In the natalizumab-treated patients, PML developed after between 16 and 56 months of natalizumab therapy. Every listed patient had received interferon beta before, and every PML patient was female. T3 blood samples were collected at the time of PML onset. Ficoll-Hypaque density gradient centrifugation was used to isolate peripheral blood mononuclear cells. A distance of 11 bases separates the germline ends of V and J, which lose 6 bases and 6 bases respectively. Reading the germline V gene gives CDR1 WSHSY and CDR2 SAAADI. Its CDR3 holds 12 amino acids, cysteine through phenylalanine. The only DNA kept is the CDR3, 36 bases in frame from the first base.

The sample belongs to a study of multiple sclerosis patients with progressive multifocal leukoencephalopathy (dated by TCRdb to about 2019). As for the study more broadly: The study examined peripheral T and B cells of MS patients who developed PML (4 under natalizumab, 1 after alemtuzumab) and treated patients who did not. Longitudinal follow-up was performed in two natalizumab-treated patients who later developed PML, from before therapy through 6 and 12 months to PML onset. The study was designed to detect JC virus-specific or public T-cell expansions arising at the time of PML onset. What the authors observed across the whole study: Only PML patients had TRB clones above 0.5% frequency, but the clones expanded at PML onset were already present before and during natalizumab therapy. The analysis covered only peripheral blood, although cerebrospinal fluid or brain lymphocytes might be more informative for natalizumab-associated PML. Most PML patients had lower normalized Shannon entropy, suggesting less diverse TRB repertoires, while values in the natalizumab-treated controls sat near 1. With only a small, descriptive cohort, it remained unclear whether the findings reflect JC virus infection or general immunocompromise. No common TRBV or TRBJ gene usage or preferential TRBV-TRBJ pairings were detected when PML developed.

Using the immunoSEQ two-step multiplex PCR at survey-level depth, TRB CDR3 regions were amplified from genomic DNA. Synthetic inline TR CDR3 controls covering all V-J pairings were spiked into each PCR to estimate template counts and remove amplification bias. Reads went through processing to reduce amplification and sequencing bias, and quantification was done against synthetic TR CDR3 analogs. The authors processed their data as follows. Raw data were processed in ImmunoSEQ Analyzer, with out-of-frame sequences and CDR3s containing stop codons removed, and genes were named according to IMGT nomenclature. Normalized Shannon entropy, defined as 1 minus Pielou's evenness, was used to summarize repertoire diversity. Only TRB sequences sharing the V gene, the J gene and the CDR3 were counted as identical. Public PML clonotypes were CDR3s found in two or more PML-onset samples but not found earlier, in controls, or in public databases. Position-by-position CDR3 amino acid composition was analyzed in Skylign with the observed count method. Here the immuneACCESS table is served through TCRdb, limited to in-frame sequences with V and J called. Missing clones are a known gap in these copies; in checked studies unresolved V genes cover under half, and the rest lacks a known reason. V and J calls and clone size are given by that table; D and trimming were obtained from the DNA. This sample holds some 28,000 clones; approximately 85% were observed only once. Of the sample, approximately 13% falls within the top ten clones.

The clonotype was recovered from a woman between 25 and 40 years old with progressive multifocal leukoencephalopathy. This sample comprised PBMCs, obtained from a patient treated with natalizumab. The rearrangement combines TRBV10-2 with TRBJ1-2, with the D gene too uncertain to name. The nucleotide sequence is TGCGCCAGCAGCAATGGCTTCGATGGCTACACCTTC. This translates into CASSNGFDGYTF.